One T cell receptor beta chain is described in this entry. The target antigen is unknown. Vbeta (60) and Jbeta (13) primers were used in the PCR. TCRdb's copy holds only in-frame clones and misses some; the assay was immunoSEQ multiplex PCR. The sample includes about 150,000 clones, approximately 83% seen only once; the top ten take 3.1%. Healthy bone marrow donors made up the donors. This entry is derived from a study of cytomegalovirus exposure and HLA in healthy donors. Findings and limits, study-wide: With later analysis, a missense DCLRE1C variant became linked to TCR beta V- and J-gene trimming. Per a later analysis, about 18,000 TCR beta sequences showed association with HLA alleles at 0.05 false discovery rate. CMV serostatus was the only recorded immune exposure for donors.

V was trimmed by 3 bases and J by 0 bases, leaving 17 bases between them. The V gene's germline CDR1 is MDHEN and CDR2 SYDVKM. CDR3 length: 18 residues. The TCR originated in a male donor in good health and CMV-seronegative. V is TRBV28 and J is TRBJ1-4; no clear D. The sample comprised PBMCs. This CDR3 is CASSLGGTAPATNEKLFF. The CDR3 DNA reads as TGTGCCAGCAGTTTGGGAGGCACAGCGCCCGCAACTAATGAAAAACTGTTTTTT.